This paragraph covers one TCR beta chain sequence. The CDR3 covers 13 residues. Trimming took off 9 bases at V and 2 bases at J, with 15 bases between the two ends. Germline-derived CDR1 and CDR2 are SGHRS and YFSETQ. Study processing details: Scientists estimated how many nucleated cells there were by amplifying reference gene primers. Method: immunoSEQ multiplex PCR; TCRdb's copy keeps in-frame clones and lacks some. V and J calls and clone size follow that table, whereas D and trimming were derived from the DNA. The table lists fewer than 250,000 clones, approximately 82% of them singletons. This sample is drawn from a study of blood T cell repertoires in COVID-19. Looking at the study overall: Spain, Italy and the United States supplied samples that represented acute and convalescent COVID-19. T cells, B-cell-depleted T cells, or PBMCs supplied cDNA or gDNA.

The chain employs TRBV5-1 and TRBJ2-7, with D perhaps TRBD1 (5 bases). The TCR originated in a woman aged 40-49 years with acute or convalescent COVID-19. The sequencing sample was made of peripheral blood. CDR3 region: CATRNPGTYEQYF. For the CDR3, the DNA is TGCGCCACCCGCAACCCAGGGACCTACGAGCAGTACTTC.